This is a list of T cell receptor beta chains from one sample in a study of Ad26.COV2.S vaccination and SARS-CoV-2 variants. The repertoire was sequenced with immunoSEQ multiplex PCR; TCRdb's copy has only in-frame clones and lacks some. The profile covers approximately 480,000 clones, with about 83% appearing a single time and about 13% taken by the ten largest. The specimen comprised peripheral blood, sampled in a trial of Ad26.COV2.S vaccine versus placebo. These receptors all come from a person aged 18-60 years who received the Ad26.COV2.S COVID-19 vaccine or a placebo. Each CDR3 is given with its conserved first and last residue. The order of the fields is V gene, D gene, clone size, J gene, CDR3 DNA, CDR3 protein. The D gene is left open where the match is weak. The size field is filled for only some rows; it gives once, few, many or a size class.

TRBV28	-	-	TRBJ2-5	TGTGCCAGCAACAACTACGGGGGGCCTGGCGAGACCCAGTACTTC	CASNNYGGPGETQYF
TRBV5-4	-	-	TRBJ2-2	TGTGCCAGCAGCGTATGGGGCCCGAACACCGGGGAGCTGTTTTTT	CASSVWGPNTGELFF
TRBV7-2	-	-	TRBJ2-7	TGTGCCAGCAGCCTCAGGGGATCCAACTACGAGCAGTACTTC	CASSLRGSNYEQYF
TRBV6-5	-	once	TRBJ1-1	TGTGCCAGCAGCCCGACAGCGAACACTGAAGCTTTCTTT	CASSPTANTEAFF
TRBV5-1	-	-	TRBJ2-2	TGCGCCAGCAGCTTAGGGGCGGGGAACACCGGGGAGCTGTTTTTT	CASSLGAGNTGELFF
TRBV6-6	-	-	TRBJ2-5	TGTGCCAGCAGTTACTTCGGGGGGCTTTTAGAGACCCAGTACTTC	CASSYFGGLLETQYF
TRBV24-1	-	-	TRBJ1-5	TGTGCCACCAGTGATCAATGGACCCAGCCCCAGCATTTT	CATSDQWTQPQHF
TRBV4-1	TRBD2	-	TRBJ2-2	TGCGCCAGCAGCCAAACTAGCGGGAGATTTACCGGGGAGCTGTTTTTT	CASSQTSGRFTGELFF
TRBV30	-	-	TRBJ2-1	TGTGCCTGGAAGCTGGACTACAATGAGCAGTTCTTC	CAWKLDYNEQFF
TRBV28	TRBD2	-	TRBJ2-2	TGTGCCAGCACCATTAGCGGGCCGAACACCGGGGAGCTGTTTTTT	CASTISGPNTGELFF
TRBV18	-	-	TRBJ2-6	TGTGCCAGCTCCCCAGTGGATGGGGCCAACGTCCTGACTTTC	CASSPVDGANVLTF
TRBV25-1	-	-	TRBJ2-2	TGTGCCAGCAGTGACGCCGGGGTCAGCCCGAACACCGGGGAGCTGTTTTTT	CASSDAGVSPNTGELFF